Below are 24 T cell receptor beta chains sequenced from a single sample in a study of blood T cell repertoires in COVID-19. The data were produced by immunoSEQ multiplex PCR, yet TCRdb's version contains in-frame clones alone and is incomplete. The sample lists some 350,000 clones, 85% to 90% seen once, with 6% to 8% in the top ten. Specimen: peripheral blood. These receptors were collected from a woman aged 70-85 years with COVID-19, enrolled during active disease.

The rearrangement uses TRBV29-1 and TRBJ2-5; TRBD1 aligns across 7 bases. The junction had 3 bases not matched to a gene; V was cut back by 4 bases and J by 7 bases. Germline values: CDR1 SQVTM, CDR2 ANQGSEA. The CDR3 extends over 11 amino acids. CDR3 sequence: CSVGQGGTQYF. The CDR3 coding sequence is TGCAGCGTTGGACAGGGTGGGACCCAGTACTTC.

The gene calls are TRBV5-6 and TRBJ2-1, with D maybe TRBD2 (6 bases). The CDR3 loop spans 15 amino acids. CDR1 is SGHDT, CDR2 YYEEEE, per germline. V shed 0 bases and J shed 5 bases, with 12 bases lying between them. Here the CDR3 reads CASSLGLGPNNEQFF. CDR3 bases: TGTGCCAGCAGCTTGGGACTAGGGCCCAACAATGAGCAGTTCTTC.

This clone was seen a single time. The chain is built from TRBV2 and TRBJ2-7, with D perhaps TRBD1 (6 bases). From germline, CDR1 is SNHLY and CDR2 FYNNEI. Trimming removed 6 bases at V and 1 base at J, with 19 bases between. The CDR3 covers 16 residues. The CDR3 reads CASSTGPGTSSYEQYF. The CDR3 DNA reads as TGTGCCAGCAGCACCGGGCCCGGGACAAGTTCCTACGAGCAGTACTTC. The full variable domain, rest sourced from reference TRBV2 and TRBJ2-7, is EPEVTQTPSHQVTQMGQEVILRCVPISNHLYFYWYRQILGQKVEFLVSFYNNEISEKSEIFDDQFSVERPDGSNFTLKIRSTKLEDSAMYFCASSTGPGTSSYEQYFGPGTRLTVT.

The chain recombines TRBV15 with TRBJ1-2; D is perhaps TRBD1 (6 bases). V shed 4 bases and J shed 4 bases, with 13 bases lying between them. Germline V CDR1 and CDR2: LNHNV, YYDKDF (reference sequence). This CDR3 contains 14 residues. The CDR3 region is CATSKLQGSYGYTF. In nucleotides, the CDR3 is TGTGCCACCAGCAAATTACAGGGAAGCTATGGCTACACCTTC.

The chain joins TRBV5-4 to TRBJ1-1, with a tentative D call TRBD1 (6 bases). The CDR3 spans 15 residues. Germline CDR1 is SGHNT and CDR2 is YYREEE (reference sequence). V was pared by 5 bases and J by 1 base, with 15 bases between. The CDR3 here is CASRGQGIGNTEAFF. CDR3 bases: TGTGCCAGCAGAGGTCAGGGGATTGGGAACACTGAAGCTTTCTTT. Using reference TRBV5-4 and TRBJ1-1 for the parts outside the CDR3, the full variable domain is ETGVTQSPTHLIKTRGQQVTLRCSSQSGHNTVSWYQQALGQGPQFIFQYYREEENGRGNFPPRFSGLQFPNYSSELNVNALELDDSALYLCASRGQGIGNTEAFFGQGTRLTVV.

The chain employs TRBV6-5 and TRBJ2-4; 7 nucleotides line up with TRBD1. The CDR3 contains 11 residues. V shed 7 bases, J shed 8 bases, and the junction held 2 bases outside the gene matches. Looked up from germline, CDR1 is MNHEY and CDR2 is SVGAGI. CDR3 nucleotides: TGTGCCAGCACCCAGGGGGACATTCAGTACTTC. This gives the protein CASTQGDIQYF.

The chain combines TRBV5-1 with TRBJ2-3; 12 bases fit TRBD1. Germline CDR1 and CDR2: SGHRS and YFSETQ. The CDR3 has 16 residues. The V and J ends lost 4 bases and 3 bases, in that order; junction bases with no gene match: 6. The CDR3 here is CASSPGTGGRTDTQYF. CDR3 coding DNA: TGCGCCAGCAGCCCGGGGACAGGGGGCCGGACAGATACGCAGTATTTT.

This chain uses TRBV4-2 with TRBJ1-1; perhaps TRBD1 as D (5 bases). V gave up 0 bases and J gave up 11 bases, with 16 bases separating them. The germline V gene encodes CDR1 LGHNA and CDR2 YNFKEQ. CDR3 length: 14 residues. In nucleotides, the CDR3 is TGTGCCAGCAGCCAAGAGGGACTTAATAAGGGGGCTTTCTTT. Translation gives CASSQEGLNKGAFF.

This rearrangement joins TRBV29-1 to TRBJ2-5, with 7 bases matching TRBD1. The V segment lost 1 base and the J segment 4 bases; nucleotides outside the gene matches: 6. CDR3 length: 14 amino acids. Per the germline V gene, CDR1 is SQVTM and CDR2 is ANQGSEA. This CDR3 is CSVEVTGVGETQYF. CDR3 DNA sequence: TGCAGCGTTGAAGTCACAGGGGTGGGAGAGACCCAGTACTTC.

The chain links TRBV14 to TRBJ2-3; D gene unclear. The CDR3 has 13 amino acids. From germline, CDR1 is SGHDN and CDR2 FVKESK. V lost 1 base and J 8 bases, leaving 10 bases between the germline ends. The chain's CDR3 is CASSQGSLLTQYF. CDR3 DNA sequence: TGTGCCAGCAGCCAAGGGTCACTCCTTACGCAGTATTTT.

V and J are TRBV9 and TRBJ2-7, with D maybe TRBD1 (5 bases). From germline, CDR1 is SGDLS and CDR2 YYNGEE. Trimming shortened V by 4 bases and J by 2 bases, and 10 bases separated the two germline ends. This CDR3 contains 13 residues. Here the CDR3 reads CASSRDSTYEQYF. In DNA, the CDR3 is TGTGCCAGCAGCCGAGACAGCACCTACGAGCAGTACTTC.

The chain carries TRBV4-1 and TRBJ2-7; 8 bases are a match to TRBD2. Germline loops: CDR1 MGHRA, CDR2 YSYEKL. The CDR3 totals 18 residues. Trimming took 0 bases from V and 4 from J; bases not matched to a gene: 14. CDR3 sequence: CASSQDPPGSSGGYEQYF. The CDR3 nucleotides read TGCGCCAGCAGCCAAGATCCCCCCGGTAGCAGCGGGGGATACGAGCAGTACTTC.

The V call is TRBV6-5, the J call TRBJ2-7, with 9 bases identical to TRBD2. Germline assignment: CDR1 MNHEY and CDR2 SVGAGI. This CDR3 spans 15 amino acids. The trim removed 1 base at V and 7 bases at J, leaving 8 bases unmatched. The CDR3, as DNA: TGTGCCAGCAGTTACTTCCTAGCGGGGCCAGAGGAGCAGTACTTC. Translated, it gives CASSYFLAGPEEQYF.

The chain carries TRBV5-4 and TRBJ1-4, with 8 bases that match TRBD1. The CDR3 sequence is 13 residues long. J lost 8 bases, V lost 2 bases, and 2 bases had no gene match. Germline loops: CDR1 SGHNT, CDR2 YYREEE (reference sequence). CDR3 DNA sequence: TGTGCCAGCAGCTTTCGGACAGGGGAAAAACTGTTTTTT. Protein product: CASSFRTGEKLFF. Full variable domain (outside the CDR3, taken from reference TRBV5-4 and TRBJ1-4): ETGVTQSPTHLIKTRGQQVTLRCSSQSGHNTVSWYQQALGQGPQFIFQYYREEENGRGNFPPRFSGLQFPNYSSELNVNALELDDSALYLCASSFRTGEKLFFGSGTQLSVL.

This clone is a singleton in its sample. The chain carries TRBV30 and TRBJ1-4; tentatively, D is TRBD1 (5 bases). This CDR3 has 15 residues. V dropped 4 bases and J dropped 0 bases, with 12 bases sitting between them. CDR1 GTSNPN and CDR2 SVGIG come from the germline V gene (reference sequence). CDR3 in amino acids: CAWTPGFSTNEKLFF. The CDR3 region has the DNA TGTGCCTGGACGCCAGGGTTTTCAACTAATGAAAAACTGTTTTTT.

This clone has more than one count but fewer than ten. This chain links TRBV13 with TRBJ1-1; TRBD1 might be the D (6 bases). Germline V gene lookup returns CDR1 PRHDT and CDR2 FYEKMQ (reference sequence). The ends were cut back, 3 bases at V and 6 bases at J, with 14 bases in the middle. The CDR3 runs to 14 residues. The CDR3, as DNA: TGTGCCAGCAGCTTTGGTTCAGGGGATTCTGAAGCTTTCTTT. As protein: CASSFGSGDSEAFF.

The CDR3: CASSHGQVGGYTF. The CDR3 DNA reads as TGTGCCAGCAGCCACGGACAGGTCGGGGGCTACACCTTC. V usage is TRBV6-2 or TRBV6-3 and J usage is TRBJ1-2; 7 bases align to TRBD1. Germline trimming cut 6 bases from V and 8 bases from J; bases unmatched to any gene: 9. Germline V CDR1 and CDR2: MNHEY, SVGEGT. This CDR3 has 13 amino acids.

The rearrangement joins TRBV6-5 to TRBJ1-2, with unresolved D. The ends were cut back, 6 bases at V and 8 bases at J, with 19 bases in the middle. This CDR3 is built from 14 residues. Germline CDR1 MNHEY, CDR2 SVGAGI. In DNA form, the CDR3 reads TGTGCCAGCAGAACCGTTGGACGGGGAGGAGGCTACACCTTC. This sequence encodes CASRTVGRGGGYTF.

For the CDR3, the DNA is TGTGCCAGTAGCTCTAGCGGAGGAACCTATTCGAACTATGGCTACACCTTC. Translating gives CASSSSGGTYSNYGYTF. J is TRBJ1-2 and V is TRBV19; D not resolved. The germline V and J ends were trimmed by 6 bases and 2 bases, with 22 bases remaining between them. The germline CDR1 and CDR2 sequences are LNHDA and SQIVND (reference sequence). CDR3 length: 17 amino acids. Full variable domain (outside the CDR3, taken from reference TRBV19 and TRBJ1-2): DGGITQSPKYLFRKEGQNVTLSCEQNLNHDAMYWYRQDPGQGLRLIYYSQIVNDFQKGDIAEGYSVSREKKESFPLTVTSAQKNPTAFYLCASSSSGGTYSNYGYTFGSGTRLTVV.

V and J are TRBV5-1 and TRBJ2-1, with TRBD2 matching over 9 bases. CDR1 SGHRS and CDR2 YFSETQ come from the germline V gene. The V gene end was trimmed by 0 bases and the J gene end by 7 bases; junction bases not matched to a gene: 2. The CDR3 sequence is 14 residues long. CDR3 loop: CASSLVTSGNEQFF. Written as DNA, the CDR3 is TGCGCCAGCAGCTTGGTGACTAGCGGTAATGAGCAGTTCTTC.

The count of this clone is one. This rearrangement joins TRBV27 to TRBJ2-7, with 12 bases that match TRBD2. The CDR3 extends over 14 amino acids. With 5 bases clipped from V and 7 bases from J, the junction kept 6 bases outside the gene matches. Germline CDR1 and CDR2: MNHEY and SMNVEV (reference sequence). The CDR3 nucleotides are TGTGCCAGCAGTGTGACTAGCGGGGGACAGGAGCAGTACTTC. It is translated as CASSVTSGGQEQYF.

The J gene is TRBJ2-5, the V gene TRBV9; TRBD1 agrees at 11 bases. The CDR3 consists of 16 residues. The germline gives CDR1 SGDLS, CDR2 YYNGEE. The V gene end was trimmed by 0 bases and the J gene end by 5 bases; junction bases not matched to a gene: 6. CDR3 loop: CASSVGGQGVEETQYF. The DNA for the CDR3 is TGTGCCAGCAGCGTAGGGGGACAGGGGGTTGAGGAGACCCAGTACTTC.

This rearrangement joins TRBV24-1 to TRBJ1-4, with 10 bases lining up with TRBD1. There are 15 residues in the CDR3. Germline V CDR1 and CDR2: KGHDR, SFDVKD. The V segment lost 5 bases and the J segment 8 bases; nucleotides outside the gene matches: 7. In nucleotides, the CDR3 is TGTGCCACCAGTGCCGGGACAGGGGTGGACGAAAAACTGTTTTTT. Amino acid sequence: CATSAGTGVDEKLFF.

The chain employs TRBV7-9 and TRBJ1-5; TRBD1 matches 7 bases. Germline values: CDR1 SEHNR, CDR2 FQNEAQ (reference sequence). V shed 10 bases, J shed 5 bases, and the junction held 14 bases outside the gene matches. CDR3 length equals 15 residues. For the CDR3, the DNA is TGTGCCAACCCTTCCGGGACAGCCTGGGATCAGCCCCAGCATTTT. Translation gives CANPSGTAWDQPQHF.